In its sample, the clone carrying this T cell receptor (beta chain) was seen a few times. The sample is drawn from a study of T cell repertoires in aging, cancer and after chemotherapy. About the research overall: Repeat sampling of healthy donors over several months to years showed clear clonal overlap.

The V and J ends lost 8 bases and 1 base, in that order; junction bases with no gene match: 5. CDR1 MNHNS and CDR2 SASEGT come from the germline V gene. This CDR3 has 15 residues. TRB rearrangements spanning V, D and J were amplified using mixed TRB-A/B primers. TCRdb re-called the multiplex PCR reads with MiXCR, one entry per CDR3 protein. The table lists around 5,000 distinct CDR3 sequences, about 28% of them singletons. TCR beta rearrangements were amplified from peripheral blood genomic DNA. Source material: blood. This TCR came from a human donor in good health. The V call is TRBV6-1, the J call TRBJ2-6; 7 nucleotides agree with TRBD2. The CDR3 sequence is CASGGGGSGANVLTF. The CDR3 DNA is TGTGCCAGCGGTGGGGGGGGGTCTGGGGCCAACGTCCTGACTTTC.